The sequence of this T cell receptor (beta chain) was determined in a study of breast tumors, draining lymph nodes, adjacent tissues. Study-wide results and limits: Findings are consistent with lymph node origin and intratumoral expansion of most tumor T cells. Luminal-like breast cancer showed significantly greater tumor-nontumor repertoire similarity than basal-like breast cancer did.

This clonotype has just one count. Its antigen is undetermined. The CDR3 runs 14 residues. V trimming: 8 bases; J trimming: 2 bases; junction bases outside the gene matches: 8. CDR1 and CDR2 (germline): SQVTM, ANQGSEA. A single record per CDR3 protein comes from TCRdb applying MiXCR to the multiplex PCR reads. The sample records about 21,000 distinct CDR3 sequences, around 50% being singletons. The sequence came from a female donor with breast cancer. Some clones in this sample may be carry-over from other donors' samples. Sequenced sample: breast tumor tissue. The chain combines TRBV29-1 with TRBJ2-3; TRBD1 agrees at 9 bases. The CDR3 DNA follows: TGCAGCAGTTCGGGACAGGGAAACACAGATACGCAGTATTTT. Encoded protein: CSSSGQGNTDTQYF.